This TCR beta chain derives from a study of blood T cell repertoires in COVID-19. The wider study: Material from acute and convalescent COVID-19 was sourced from the United States, Italy and Spain. T cells, B-cell-depleted T cells, or PBMCs provided the cDNA or gDNA that served as material.

The age range of participants was about 18 to 95 years, with residence in 20 to 25 US areas. Authors' methods: The authors estimated nucleated cell counts from reference gene primer amplification. Sequenced by immunoSEQ multiplex PCR; TCRdb stores in-frame clones only, minus some. D and trimming come from the DNA, and the V and J calls and clone size come from that table. Among under 200,000 clones, 84% were seen once, and the ten largest hold more than 3%. The sample was PBMCs or T cells enriched from blood (not recorded which). This TCR was sampled from a woman aged 25 to 39 who had been exposed to COVID-19.

The CDR3 is CASSKAHSCGRGGIQETQYF. CDR3 sequence (DNA): TGTGCCAGCAGCAAAGCCCATTCCTGCGGGCGGGGGGGCATACAAGAGACCCAGTACTTC. The chain employs TRBV21-1 and TRBJ2-5; the D call of TRBD2 is as the table states it, not checked on the DNA. TRBV21-1 is listed as a pseudogene. The CDR3 runs to 20 residues.